These 14 T cell receptor beta chains were sequenced from one sample in a study of blood T cell repertoires in COVID-19. Profiling relied on immunoSEQ multiplex PCR, and the TCRdb table lists in-frame clones only, not all of them. The table includes 130,000 to 150,000 clones, approximately 88% detected once. The material sequenced was PBMCs or T cells enriched from blood (not recorded which). Receptor source: a woman between 25 and 40 years old with acute COVID-19.

CDR3 sequence reads: CASSETGLGQPQHF. CDR3 coding DNA: TGTGCCAGCAGTGAAACAGGTTTGGGTCAGCCCCAGCATTTT. The chain has TRBV28 and TRBJ1-5; a possible D gene is TRBD1 (5 bases). The germline V gene has CDR1 MDHEN and CDR2 SYDVKM. CDR3 length: 14 amino acids. Trimming cost V 5 bases and J 6 bases, with 14 bases left between them.

The chain is built from TRBV4-3 and TRBJ2-5, with no clear D. V lost 1 base to trimming and J lost 0 bases, with 9 bases between them. The CDR3 runs to 15 residues. Per germline, CDR1 LGHNA and CDR2 YSLEER. As DNA, the CDR3 is TGCGCCAGCAGCCAAGGCGTCGGGTACCAAGAGACCCAGTACTTC. It is translated as CASSQGVGYQETQYF.

This clone was seen a single time. The chain employs TRBV4-3 and TRBJ1-3, with 9 bases that match TRBD1. With 0 bases clipped from V and 4 bases from J, the junction kept 4 bases outside the gene matches. The CDR3 spans 16 residues. Germline V gene sequence: CDR1 LGHNA, CDR2 YSLEER. CDR3 sequence: CASSQEGTGGGNTIYF. CDR3 nucleotide sequence: TGCGCCAGCAGCCAAGAAGGTACAGGGGGCGGAAACACCATATATTTT.

The V gene is TRBV6-2 or TRBV6-3, the J gene TRBJ2-1; 7 bases line up with TRBD2. CDR3 length equals 14 residues. V shed 1 base and J 12 bases; nucleotides not matched to a gene: 9. Germline V gene data show CDR1 as MNHEY and CDR2 as SVGEGT. The CDR3 region is CASSYFAGAPSQFF. In nucleotides, the CDR3 is TGTGCCAGCAGTTACTTCGCGGGAGCTCCTTCGCAGTTCTTC.

The V and J genes are TRBV18 and TRBJ1-1; perhaps TRBD1 as D (6 bases). Trimming removed 1 base at V and 0 bases at J, with 12 bases between. The CDR3 extends over 16 amino acids. Germline CDR1 KGHSH, CDR2 LQKENI. CDR3 region: CASSPQAGVMNTEAFF. In DNA, the CDR3 is TGTGCCAGCTCACCACAGGCAGGGGTCATGAACACTGAAGCTTTCTTT.

The chain is built from TRBV7-3 and TRBJ2-7, with 10 bases fitting TRBD1. From germline, CDR1 is SGHTA and CDR2 FQGTGA. This CDR3 spans 16 amino acids. Trimming took 2 bases from V and 2 from J; bases not matched to a gene: 6. CDR3 sequence reads: CASSLSAGTGAYEQYF. CDR3 bases: TGTGCCAGCAGCTTATCGGCCGGGACAGGGGCCTACGAGCAGTACTTC.

This sequence joins TRBV5-1 and TRBJ1-2, with a possible D match to TRBD1 (6 bases). The CDR3 loop spans 13 amino acids. V gave up 1 base and J gave up 6 bases, with 10 bases separating them. In germline, CDR1 is SGHRS, CDR2 YFSETQ. CDR3 protein: CASSLTGNHGYTF. Here the CDR3 DNA reads TGCGCCAGCAGCTTGACAGGGAATCATGGCTACACCTTC.

The CDR3, as DNA: TGTGCCAGCAGTCTGGACAGGGGGACTGAAGCTTTCTTT. It yields the protein CASSLDRGTEAFF. V and J are TRBV2 and TRBJ1-1; 10 bases match TRBD1. This CDR3 is 13 amino acids long. The germline V gene has CDR1 SNHLY and CDR2 FYNNEI. V was clipped by 5 bases and J by 5 bases; unmatched bases: 2.

The chain recombines TRBV28 with TRBJ1-4; 9 nucleotides match TRBD1. Germline-derived CDR1 and CDR2 are MDHEN and SYDVKM. After removal of 7 bases from V and 3 bases from J, the junction contained 9 bases not matched to a gene. The CDR3 runs 16 residues. As DNA, the CDR3 is TGTGCCAGCAAAGACAGGGGGGCTTTTTCTAATGAAAAACTGTTTTTT. It encodes CASKDRGAFSNEKLFF.

V is TRBV28 and J is TRBJ1-5, with D tentatively TRBD1 (5 bases). The CDR3 extends over 14 amino acids. Germline lookup yields CDR1 MDHEN and CDR2 SYDVKM. The V end lost 4 bases, the J end lost 5 bases, and 12 bases lay between the germline ends. The CDR3 sequence is CASSWGTLDQPQHF. The CDR3 DNA follows: TGTGCCAGCAGTTGGGGCACCCTCGATCAGCCCCAGCATTTT.

This sequence joins TRBV18 and TRBJ1-1; a possible D gene is TRBD1 (6 bases). This CDR3 contains 14 residues. V was clipped by 2 bases and J by 4 bases, with 11 bases between them. Germline CDR1 KGHSH, CDR2 LQKENI. The CDR3 bases are TGTGCCAGCTCACCAGGGGGCGCGGGCACTGAAGCTTTCTTT. It encodes CASSPGGAGTEAFF.

This chain joins TRBV14 and TRBJ2-1; no clear D. The length of the CDR3 is 16 residues. V was trimmed by 2 bases and J by 0 bases, leaving 11 bases between them. Germline CDR1 and CDR2: SGHDN and FVKESK. This CDR3 reads CASSQRTASSYNEQFF. DNA of the CDR3: TGTGCCAGCAGCCAACGTACCGCGAGCTCCTACAATGAGCAGTTCTTC.

The sample holds one count of this clone. The chain carries TRBV7-2 and TRBJ1-1, with 8 bases fitting TRBD1. CDR3 size: 14 residues. J gave up 4 bases and V 5 bases, and 6 bases lay outside the gene matches. Looked up from germline, CDR1 is SGHTA and CDR2 is FQGNSA. The CDR3 spells CASSARQGITEAFF. CDR3 sequence (DNA): TGTGCCAGCAGCGCCCGACAGGGGATCACTGAAGCTTTCTTT. Drawing the rest from reference TRBV7-2 and TRBJ1-1, the complete variable domain is GAGVSQSPSNKVTEKGKDVELRCDPISGHTALYWYRQSLGQGLEFLIYFQGNSAPDKSGLPSDRFSAERTGGSVSTLTIQRTQQEDSAVYLCASSARQGITEAFFGQGTRLTVV.

The chain uses TRBV28 and TRBJ2-7; D may be TRBD1 (5 bases). The CDR3 spans 13 residues. The V and J ends lost 9 bases and 2 bases respectively, with 14 bases between them. In germline, CDR1 is MDHEN, CDR2 SYDVKM. CDR3 sequence: CASKRGYAYEQYF. The CDR3 nucleotides read TGTGCCAGTAAAAGGGGATACGCCTACGAGCAGTACTTC.